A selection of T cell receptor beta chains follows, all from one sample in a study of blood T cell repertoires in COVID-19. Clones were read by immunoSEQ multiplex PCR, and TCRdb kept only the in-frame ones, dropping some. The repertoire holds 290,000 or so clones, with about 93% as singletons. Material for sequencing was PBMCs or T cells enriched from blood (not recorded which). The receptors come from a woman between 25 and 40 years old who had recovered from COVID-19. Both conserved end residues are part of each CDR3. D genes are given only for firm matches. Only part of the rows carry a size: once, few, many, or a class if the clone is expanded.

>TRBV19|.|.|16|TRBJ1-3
TGTGCCAGTAGATCCGTGGGCGGGGGAACTGGAAACACCATATATTTT
CASRSVGGGTGNTIYF
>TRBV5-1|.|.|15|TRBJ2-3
TGCGCCAGCAGCTTCTCCTTAGGGGGGGATGATACGCAGTATTTT
CASSFSLGGDDTQYF
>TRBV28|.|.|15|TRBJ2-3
TGTGCCAGCAGTTTGGGGCTATTAGGTACAGATACGCAGTATTTT
CASSLGLLGTDTQYF
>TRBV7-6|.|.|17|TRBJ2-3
TGTGCCAGCAGCTTAGTTGCGGGACGAGGCTTCACAGATACGCAGTATTTT
CASSLVAGRGFTDTQYF
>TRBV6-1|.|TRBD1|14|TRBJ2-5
TGTGCCAGCAGTGAAGCTTGGACAGGGGAGACCCAGTACTTC
CASSEAWTGETQYF
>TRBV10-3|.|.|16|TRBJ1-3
TGTGCCATCAGTGAGCCGCTTGGGGGGGTTGGAAACACCATATATTTT
CAISEPLGGVGNTIYF
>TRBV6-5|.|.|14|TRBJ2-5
TGTGCCAGCAGGTCATCGGGGAGAACGAAGACCCAGTACTTC
CASRSSGRTKTQYF
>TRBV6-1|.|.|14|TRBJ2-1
TGTGCCAGCAGTGAAGTAACAGATTACAATGAGCAGTTCTTC
CASSEVTDYNEQFF
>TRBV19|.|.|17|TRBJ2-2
TGTGCCAGTAGTATACTTGTTGGACAGTCAAACACCGGGGAGCTGTTTTTT
CASSILVGQSNTGELFF
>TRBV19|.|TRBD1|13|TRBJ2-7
TGTGCCAGTAGCCCTGGGACAGCCTACGAGCAGTACTTC
CASSPGTAYEQYF
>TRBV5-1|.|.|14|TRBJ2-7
TGCGCCAGCAGCTTGTCGGGTGTACCCTACGAGCAGTACTTC
CASSLSGVPYEQYF
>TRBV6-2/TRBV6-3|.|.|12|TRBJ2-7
TGTGCCAGCAGTTACGGCAGGGCCTCGCAGTACTTC
CASSYGRASQYF
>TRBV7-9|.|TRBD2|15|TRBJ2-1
TGTGCCAGCAGCAAACCGAGCGGGAGGGGAAATGAGCAGTTCTTC
CASSKPSGRGNEQFF
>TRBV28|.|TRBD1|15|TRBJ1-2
TGTGCCAGCAGTTTGGGGGACAGGGGGCGAGGCGGCTACACCTTC
CASSLGDRGRGGYTF
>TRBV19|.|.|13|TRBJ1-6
TGTGCCAGTAGTAGGTTGGACGGGGGACCCACCAATTTT
CASSRLDGGPTNF
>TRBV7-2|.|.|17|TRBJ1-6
TGTGCCAGCAGCTCAGGACAGTTAGCTGGTAGCTATTCACCCCTCCACTTT
CASSSGQLAGSYSPLHF
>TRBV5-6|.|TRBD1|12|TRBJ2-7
TGTGCCAGCAGCTTGTCGACAGGGGTCATGTACTTC
CASSLSTGVMYF
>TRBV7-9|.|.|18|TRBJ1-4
TGTGCCAGCAGTTACCGAACCGGGGGGCAGAAAACTAATGAAAAACTGTTTTTT
CASSYRTGGQKTNEKLFF
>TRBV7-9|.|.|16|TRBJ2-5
TGTGCCAGCAGCTTAGAGACTAGGATACCGGGGGAGACCCAGTACTTC
CASSLETRIPGETQYF
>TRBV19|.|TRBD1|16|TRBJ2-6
TGTGCCAGTACTCACGGGACAGCCTCTGGGGCCAACGTCCTGACTTTC
CASTHGTASGANVLTF
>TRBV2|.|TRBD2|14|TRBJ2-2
TGTGCCAGCAGCGGTCTAGCGGTCACCGGGGAGCTGTTTTTT
CASSGLAVTGELFF
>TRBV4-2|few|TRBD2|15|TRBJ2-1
TGTGCCAGCAGTCCCGGGACTAGCGGATACAATGAGCAGTTCTTC
CASSPGTSGYNEQFF
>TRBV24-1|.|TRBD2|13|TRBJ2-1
TGTGCCACGGGGACTAGCGGCTACAATGAGCAGTTCTTC
CATGTSGYNEQFF
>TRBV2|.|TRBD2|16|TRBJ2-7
TGTGCCAGCAGTGAAAGCTCAACCCCCACTAGCGGGAGGCGGTACTTC
CASSESSTPTSGRRYF
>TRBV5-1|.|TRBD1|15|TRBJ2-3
TGCGCCAGCAGCGTACGGGACAGGGGTGTAGATACGCAGTATTTT
CASSVRDRGVDTQYF
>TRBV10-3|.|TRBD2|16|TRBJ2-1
TGTGCCATCAGATCTAGCGGGAGGCGGGATTACAATGAGCAGTTCTTC
CAIRSSGRRDYNEQFF
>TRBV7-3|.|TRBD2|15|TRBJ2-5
TGTGCCAGCAGCCCTCTAGCGGGAGGGCCCGAGACCCAGTACTTC
CASSPLAGGPETQYF
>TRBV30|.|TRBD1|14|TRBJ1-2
TGTGCCTGGAGTCCCTCCGGGACAGGGGAAGGGGTCACCTTC
CAWSPSGTGEGVTF
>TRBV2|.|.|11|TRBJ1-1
TGTGCCACAACTTTGAACACTGAAGCTTTCTTT
CATTLNTEAFF
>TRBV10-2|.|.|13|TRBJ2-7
TGCGCCACCTTGACCGAGGGAGTTTACGAGCAGTACTTC
CATLTEGVYEQYF
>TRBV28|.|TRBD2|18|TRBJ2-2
TGTGCCAGCAGTTTATGGCCGGGGCGGGAGGGCCAGGTCGGGGAGCTGTTTTTT
CASSLWPGREGQVGELFF
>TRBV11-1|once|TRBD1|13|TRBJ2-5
TGTGCCAGCCGGGACAGGGCTGGGGAGACCCAGTACTTC
CASRDRAGETQYF